These 13 T cell receptor beta chains were all obtained from the same sample, sequenced in a study of T cell repertoires in cytomegalovirus infection. MiXCR, run by TCRdb on the reads, gives a single entry per CDR3 protein. Of 900,000 to 950,000 distinct CDR3 sequences listed, less than 35% were seen once; the top ten hold roughly an eighth. These receptors have no identified antigens. Material: cultured CD8+ T cells from PBMCs, obtained from culture after CMV antigen stimulation. The receptors stem from a human donor in good health (CMV status not recorded). Some clones in this sample may be carry-over from other donors' samples.

This clonotype was counted many times. The chain joins TRBV7-2 to TRBJ1-2; 7 positions match TRBD1. This CDR3 region has 12 residues. V was pared by 5 bases and J by 7 bases, with 4 bases of the junction left unmatched. Germline CDR1 SGHTA, CDR2 FQGNSA. The CDR3 spells CASSKTGSGYTF. CDR3 bases: TGTGCCAGCAGCAAGACAGGGAGTGGCTACACCTTC.

About this clonotype: One junction end disagrees with the germline gene, perhaps due to a read error. The chain combines TRBV7-8 with TRBJ2-3, with 11 bases aligning to TRBD2. Germline V gene lookup returns CDR1 SGHVS and CDR2 FQNEAQ. This CDR3 contains 16 residues. The DNA of the CDR3 is TGTGCCAGCAGCTTAATGGTGACTAGCGGGGCAGATATGCAGTATTTT. It yields the protein CASSLMVTSGADMQYF.

There are a few counts of this clonotype. The chain has TRBV6-5 and TRBJ1-1; 7 bases fit TRBD1. There are 14 residues in the CDR3. The germline gives CDR1 MNHEY, CDR2 SVGAGI. The trim removed 7 bases at V and 10 bases at J, leaving 15 bases unmatched. CDR3: CASTAGGGAVGAFF. The CDR3 nucleotides read TGTGCCAGCACCGCCGGAGGGGGCGCGGTAGGAGCTTTCTTT.

This clonotype has ten or more counts. The DNA for the CDR3 is TGTGCTAGTGGTCCTGTCTCGGGGCCGACCTACGAGCAGTACTTC. Protein product: CASGPVSGPTYEQYF. J is TRBJ2-7 and V is TRBV12-5; D may be TRBD1 or TRBD2 (5 bases each). CDR1 and CDR2 (germline): LGHNT, FRNRAP. The length of the CDR3 is 15 residues. Trimming stripped 5 bases from V and 2 bases from J, with 16 bases between.

The chain combines TRBV10-3 with TRBJ1-2; 9 nucleotides align to TRBD1. V shed 9 bases, J shed 10 bases, and the junction held 9 bases outside the gene matches. Germline CDR1 and CDR2: ENHRY and SYGVKD. CDR3 length: 12 amino acids. CDR3 sequence: CAIGGQGQPYTF. The CDR3 bases are TGTGCCATTGGGGGACAGGGACAACCCTACACCTTC.

The rearrangement links TRBV12-3 or TRBV12-4 to TRBJ1-2, with D unresolved. The V end was cut by 4 bases, the J end by 5 bases, with 8 bases between. The CDR3 consists of 12 residues. CDR3 in DNA: TGTGCCAGCAGTTCACCCCTTTATGGCTACACCTTC. Encoded protein: CASSSPLYGYTF.

In its sample, this clonotype was seen a few times. This chain uses TRBV19 with TRBJ2-1; no definite D call. This CDR3 comprises 13 residues. The ends were cut back, 1 base at V and 7 bases at J, with 8 bases in the middle. CDR1 and CDR2 (germline): LNHDA, SQIVND (reference sequence). This CDR3 is CASSIAVWNEQFF. CDR3 coding DNA: TGTGCCAGTAGTATAGCCGTATGGAATGAGCAGTTCTTC.

The V call is TRBV27, the J call TRBJ2-2; no definite D call. V lost 0 bases and J 7 bases, leaving 3 bases between the germline ends. This CDR3 spans 12 amino acids. The V gene's germline CDR1 is MNHEY and CDR2 SMNVEV (reference sequence). The CDR3 sequence is CASSLSHGELFF. The CDR3, as DNA: TGTGCCAGCAGTTTATCTCACGGGGAGCTGTTTTTT.

CDR3 nucleotide sequence: TGTGCTAGTGGTCGCCGTCCCGTGACCGATTCACCCCTCCACTTT. Its protein product is CASGRRPVTDSPLHF. This rearrangement joins TRBV12-5 to TRBJ1-6; no clear D. V was trimmed by 5 bases and J by 8 bases, leaving 16 bases between them. Germline V gene data show CDR1 as LGHNT and CDR2 as FRNRAP. The CDR3 length is 15 residues.

This clonotype was seen only a few times. The chain employs TRBV27 and TRBJ2-7; D unresolved. The CDR3 extends over 15 amino acids. Trimming pared 6 bases from V and 2 bases from J, leaving 17 bases between. Germline CDR1 and CDR2: MNHEY and SMNVEV (reference sequence). The CDR3 coding sequence is TGTGCCAGCAGCCAATTGGGTAGTGGACCCTACGAGCAGTACGTC. As protein: CASSQLGSGPYEQYV.

This clonotype was counted only a few times. The chain combines TRBV19 with TRBJ1-1, with a tentative D call TRBD1 (6 bases). Trimming left V 5 bases short and J 1 base short, with 11 bases between. Germline CDR1 and CDR2: LNHDA and SQIVND (reference sequence). This CDR3 contains 14 residues. CDR3: CASSSGQTNTEAFF. The CDR3 DNA sequence: TGTGCCAGTAGTTCCGGACAGACGAACACTGAAGCTTTCTTT.

This clonotype was counted a few times. The J gene is TRBJ2-2, the V gene TRBV7-6; D unclear. V dropped 2 bases and J dropped 7 bases, with 5 bases sitting between them. Germline-derived CDR1 and CDR2 are SGHVS and FNYEAQ. This CDR3 comprises 12 residues. In nucleotides, the CDR3 is TGTGCCAGCAGCTTAAATGTCGGGGAGCTGTTTTTT. Translating gives CASSLNVGELFF.

About this clonotype: With a much larger clone just one base away, this may be a read error. The rearrangement uses TRBV7-2 and TRBJ2-7; the match to TRBD2 covers 10 bases. CDR3 size: 11 residues. Germline V gene sequence: CDR1 SGHTA, CDR2 FQGNSA. Here the CDR3 reads CVSSGGGEQYF. The DNA of the CDR3 is TGTGTCAGCAGCGGGGGGGGCGAGCAGTACTTC.